The rows below give T cell receptor beta chains drawn from one sample of a study of blood T cell repertoires in COVID-19. Some clones are missing from TCRdb's copy, which holds only in-frame ones; the method was immunoSEQ multiplex PCR. The repertoire has 30,000 or so clones, nearly 90% of them found once; the top ten carry less than 2%. Sequencing was performed on peripheral blood. The receptor set was obtained from a man aged 55-75 years with active COVID-19. Both conserved end residues are part of each CDR3. A D gene is named only where the DNA matches it firmly. Only part of the rows carry a size: once, few, many, or a class if the clone is expanded.

d_gene	abundance	v_gene	j_gene	CDR3nt	CDR3aa
TRBD1	NA	TRBV4-2	TRBJ1-5	TGTGCCAGCAGCCCCTCGAACAGGGGATTGGGGCAGCCCCAGCATTTT	CASSPSNRGLGQPQHF
NA	NA	TRBV11-2	TRBJ2-2	TGTGCCAGCAGCCCCCCAGACGGGGAGCTGTTTTTT	CASSPPDGELFF
TRBD2	NA	TRBV24-1	TRBJ2-1	TGTGCCACCAGTGAGGCGGGAGCCTACAATGAGCAGTTCTTC	CATSEAGAYNEQFF
NA	NA	TRBV7-9	TRBJ2-2	TGTGCCAGCAGCCGTGGACAGAACACCGGGGAGCTGTTTTTT	CASSRGQNTGELFF
TRBD1	NA	TRBV29-1	TRBJ1-4	TGCAGCGCGAGAAGGGGGCGCGGTGAAAAACTGTTTTTT	CSARRGRGEKLFF
NA	NA	TRBV19	TRBJ2-4	TGTGCCAGTAGTATAGCCCGGGGTAACATTCAGTACTTC	CASSIARGNIQYF
TRBD1	NA	TRBV4-3	TRBJ1-2	TGCGCCAGCAGCCAAGACCGGGGACAGTCGGGCTATGGCTACACCTTC	CASSQDRGQSGYGYTF
TRBD1	NA	TRBV2	TRBJ1-2	TGTGCCAGCAGTGAAAGTTACAGGGGCCATGGGACCTTC	CASSESYRGHGTF
NA	once	TRBV7-8	TRBJ2-7	TGTGCCAGCAGCCCCCCCGGGAACGAGCAGTACTTC	CASSPPGNEQYF
TRBD1	NA	TRBV7-9	TRBJ1-4	TGTGCCAGCAGTCGGGACAGTGCAACTAATGAAAAACTGTTTTTT	CASSRDSATNEKLFF
NA	NA	TRBV4-2	TRBJ1-6	TGTGCCAGCAGCCACGGACCGGGGGGTAATTCACCCCTCCACTTT	CASSHGPGGNSPLHF
TRBD1	NA	TRBV7-3	TRBJ1-6	TGTGCCAGCAGCCCCCGACAGGGGGCATCTTCACCCCTCCACTTT	CASSPRQGASSPLHF
NA	NA	TRBV2	TRBJ1-5	TGTGCCAGCAGCGAGGAGCTCAATCAGCCCCAGCATTTT	CASSEELNQPQHF
NA	NA	TRBV12-3/TRBV12-4	TRBJ1-2	TGTGCCAGCAGTTTCGGGGAAGTGCGTGGCTACACCTTC	CASSFGEVRGYTF
NA	NA	TRBV28	TRBJ1-1	TGTGCCAGCACCACGGGACAACCGAACACTGAAGCTTTCTTT	CASTTGQPNTEAFF
TRBD1	NA	TRBV18	TRBJ1-4	TGTGCCAGCTCAGCGACAGGGTACGATGAAAAACTGTTTTTT	CASSATGYDEKLFF
TRBD2	once	TRBV19	TRBJ2-7	TGTGCCAGTAGTGCCGGACTAGCGAGTGACGAGCAGTACTTC	CASSAGLASDEQYF
TRBD2	NA	TRBV27	TRBJ2-1	TGTGCCAGCAGCGGACTAGCGGGAACCCCTAAACACGAGCAGTTCTTC	CASSGLAGTPKHEQFF